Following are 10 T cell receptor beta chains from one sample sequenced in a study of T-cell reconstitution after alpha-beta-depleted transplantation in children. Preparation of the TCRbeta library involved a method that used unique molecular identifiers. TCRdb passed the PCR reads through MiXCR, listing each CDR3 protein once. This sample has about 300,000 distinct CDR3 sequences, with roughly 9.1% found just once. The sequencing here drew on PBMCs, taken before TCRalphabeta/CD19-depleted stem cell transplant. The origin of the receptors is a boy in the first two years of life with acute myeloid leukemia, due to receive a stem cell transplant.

The CDR3 DNA reads as TGTGCCAGCAGAGAGGGGACGAGCACCGGGGAGCTGTTTTTT. This encodes CASREGTSTGELFF. The chain employs TRBV28 and TRBJ2-2; D might be TRBD1 or TRBD2, each matching 5 bases. Germline lookup yields CDR1 MDHEN and CDR2 SYDVKM. The CDR3 length is 14 residues. Trimming pared 6 bases from V and 4 bases from J, leaving 12 bases between.

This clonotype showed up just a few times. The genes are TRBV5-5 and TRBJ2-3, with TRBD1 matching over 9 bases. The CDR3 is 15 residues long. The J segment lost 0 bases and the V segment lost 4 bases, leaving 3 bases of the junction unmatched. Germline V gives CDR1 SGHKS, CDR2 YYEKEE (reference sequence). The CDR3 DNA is TGTGCCAGCAGCAGGACAGGGGCCAGCACAGATACGCAGTATTTT. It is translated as CASSRTGASTDTQYF.

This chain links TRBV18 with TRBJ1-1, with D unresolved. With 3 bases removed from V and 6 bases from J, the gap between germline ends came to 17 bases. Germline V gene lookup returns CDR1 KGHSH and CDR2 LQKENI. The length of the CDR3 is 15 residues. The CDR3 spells CASSPGLAAPSEAFF. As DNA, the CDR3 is TGTGCCAGCTCACCTGGGTTGGCAGCTCCATCTGAAGCTTTCTTT. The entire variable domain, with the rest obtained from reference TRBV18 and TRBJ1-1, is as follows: NAGVMQNPRHLVRRRGQEARLRCSPMKGHSHVYWYRQLPEEGLKFMVYLQKENIIDESGMPKERFSAEFPKEGPSILRIQQVVRGDSAAYFCASSPGLAAPSEAFFGQGTRLTVV.

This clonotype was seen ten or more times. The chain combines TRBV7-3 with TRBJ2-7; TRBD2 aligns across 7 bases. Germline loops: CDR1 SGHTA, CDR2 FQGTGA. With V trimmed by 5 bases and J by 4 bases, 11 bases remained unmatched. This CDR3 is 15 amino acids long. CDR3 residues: CASSPRGVGPYEQYF. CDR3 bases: TGTGCCAGCAGCCCCCGGGGGGTTGGGCCGTACGAGCAGTACTTC.

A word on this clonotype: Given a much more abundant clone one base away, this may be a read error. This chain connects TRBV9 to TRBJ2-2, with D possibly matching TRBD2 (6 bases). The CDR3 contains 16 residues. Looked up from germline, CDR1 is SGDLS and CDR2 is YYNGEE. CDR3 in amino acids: CASSTRWLMNTGEVFF. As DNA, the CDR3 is TGTGCCAGCAGCACTCGGTGGCTCATGAACACCGGGGAGGTGTTTTTT.

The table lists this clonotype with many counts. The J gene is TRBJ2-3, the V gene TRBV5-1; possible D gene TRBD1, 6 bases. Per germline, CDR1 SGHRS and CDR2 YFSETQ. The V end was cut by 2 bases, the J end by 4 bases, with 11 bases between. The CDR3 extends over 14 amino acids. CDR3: CASSLWGPPDTQYF. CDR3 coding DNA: TGCGCCAGCAGCTTATGGGGGCCCCCAGATACGCAGTATTTT. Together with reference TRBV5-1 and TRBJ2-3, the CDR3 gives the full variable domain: KAGVTQTPRYLIKTRGQQVTLSCSPISGHRSVSWYQQTPGQGLQFLFEYFSETQRNKGNFPGRFSGRQFSNSRSEMNVSTLELGDSALYLCASSLWGPPDTQYFGPGTRLTVL.

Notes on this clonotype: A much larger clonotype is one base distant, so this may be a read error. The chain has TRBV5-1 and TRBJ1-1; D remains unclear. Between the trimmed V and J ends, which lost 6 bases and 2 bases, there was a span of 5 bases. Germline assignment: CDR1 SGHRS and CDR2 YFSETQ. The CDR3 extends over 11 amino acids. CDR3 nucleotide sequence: TGCGCCAGCATAGACAACACTGAAGCTTTCTTT. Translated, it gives CASIDNTEAFF.

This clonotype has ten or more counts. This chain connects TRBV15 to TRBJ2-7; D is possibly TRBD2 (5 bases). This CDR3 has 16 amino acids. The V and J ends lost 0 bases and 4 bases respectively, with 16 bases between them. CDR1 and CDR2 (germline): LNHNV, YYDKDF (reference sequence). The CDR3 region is CATSRDSGRTSYEQYF. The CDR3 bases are TGTGCCACCAGCAGAGATTCAGGACGGACTTCTTACGAGCAGTACTTC.

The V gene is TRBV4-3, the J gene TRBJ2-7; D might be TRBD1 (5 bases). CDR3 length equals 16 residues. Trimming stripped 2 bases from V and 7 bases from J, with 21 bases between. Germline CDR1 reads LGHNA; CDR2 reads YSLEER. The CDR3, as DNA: TGCGCCAGCAGCCAATCTGAGGACACAGCTCCTAGAGAGCAGTACTTC. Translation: CASSQSEDTAPREQYF.

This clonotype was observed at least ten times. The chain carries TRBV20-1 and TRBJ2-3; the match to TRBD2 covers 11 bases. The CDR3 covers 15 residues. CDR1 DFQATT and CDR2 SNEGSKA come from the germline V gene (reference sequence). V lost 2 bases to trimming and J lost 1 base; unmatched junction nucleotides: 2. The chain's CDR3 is CSARSSGGRTDTQYF. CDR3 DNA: TGCAGTGCTAGATCTAGCGGGGGGCGCACAGATACGCAGTATTTT.